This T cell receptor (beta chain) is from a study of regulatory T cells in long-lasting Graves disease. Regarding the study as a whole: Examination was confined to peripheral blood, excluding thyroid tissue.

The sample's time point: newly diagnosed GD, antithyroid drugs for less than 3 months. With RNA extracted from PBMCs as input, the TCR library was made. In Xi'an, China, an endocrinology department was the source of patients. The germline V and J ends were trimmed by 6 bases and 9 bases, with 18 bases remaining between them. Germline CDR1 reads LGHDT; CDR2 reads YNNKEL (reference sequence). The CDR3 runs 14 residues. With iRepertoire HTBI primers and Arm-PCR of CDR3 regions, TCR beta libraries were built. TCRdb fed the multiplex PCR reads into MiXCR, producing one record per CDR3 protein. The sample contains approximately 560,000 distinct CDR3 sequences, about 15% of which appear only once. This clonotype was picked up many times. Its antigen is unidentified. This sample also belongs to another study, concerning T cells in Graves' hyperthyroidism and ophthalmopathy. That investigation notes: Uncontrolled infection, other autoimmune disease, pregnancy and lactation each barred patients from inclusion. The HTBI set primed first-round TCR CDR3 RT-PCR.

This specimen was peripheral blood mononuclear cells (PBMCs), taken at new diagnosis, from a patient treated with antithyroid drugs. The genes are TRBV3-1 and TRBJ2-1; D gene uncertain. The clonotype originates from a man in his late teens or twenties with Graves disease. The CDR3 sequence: CASRFEGSRGEQFF. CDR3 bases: TGTGCCAGCAGGTTCGAAGGTTCGAGAGGTGAGCAGTTCTTC.